These 18 T cell receptor beta chains originate from one sample sequenced in a study of T cell responses to AZD1222 COVID-19 vaccine. Some clones are missing from TCRdb's copy, which holds only in-frame ones; the method was immunoSEQ multiplex PCR. The sample lists roughly 97,000 clones, roughly 90% occurring once. Sequenced material: peripheral blood, taken on day 0 of AZD1222 vaccination. The receptor set was obtained from an adult in good health.

This clone has a single count. The chain couples TRBV3-1 (or the pseudogene TRBV3-2) to TRBJ2-6, with D perhaps assigned TRBD1 or TRBD2 (5 bases each). Trimming left V 0 bases short and J 0 bases short, with 9 bases between. The CDR3 runs to 17 residues. CDR1 is LGHDT, CDR2 YNNKEL, per germline (reference sequence). The CDR3 loop reads CASSQERGYSGANVLTF. The CDR3, as DNA: TGTGCCAGCAGCCAAGAACGGGGCTACTCTGGGGCCAACGTCCTGACTTTC.

The V and J genes are TRBV7-2 and TRBJ2-1; the D gene is possibly TRBD1 (6 bases). V was shortened by 5 bases and J by 4 bases, with 12 bases between the two germline ends. The CDR3 totals 14 residues. Germline V lookup: CDR1 SGHTA, CDR2 FQGNSA. This CDR3 reads CASSTSQGYNEQFF. Here the CDR3 DNA reads TGTGCCAGCAGCACTTCACAGGGTTACAATGAGCAGTTCTTC.

The chain carries TRBV11-2 and TRBJ2-1, with D maybe TRBD2 (6 bases). This CDR3 comprises 18 residues. Between the trimmed V and J ends, which lost 1 base and 0 bases, there was a span of 16 bases. Germline assignment: CDR1 SGHAT and CDR2 FQNNGV. The CDR3 sequence: CASSLGYGGGFSYNEQFF. In DNA, the CDR3 is TGTGCCAGCAGCTTAGGATACGGTGGGGGGTTCTCCTACAATGAGCAGTTCTTC.

Worth noting for this clone: Since no conserved phenylalanine or tryptophan closes the CDR3, a read error is the likely cause. CDR3 DNA sequence: TGTGCCAGCAGCCCCCCCCGTTCTAATTCACCCCTCCACCTT. Encoded protein: CASSPPRSNSPLHL. The chain couples TRBV7-9 to TRBJ1-6; no reliable D call. The ends were cut back, 5 bases at V and 6 bases at J, with 11 bases in the middle. The CDR3 covers 14 residues. Germline V lookup: CDR1 SEHNR, CDR2 FQNEAQ (reference sequence).

This sequence joins TRBV7-2 and TRBJ2-1; TRBD2 is a possible D gene (7 bases). Germline values: CDR1 SGHTA, CDR2 FQGNSA. The CDR3 covers 15 residues. The V end was cut by 4 bases, the J end by 4 bases, with 14 bases between. The CDR3 DNA reads as TGTGCCAGCAGCTCCATGGGGGGGGCATACAATGAGCAGTTCTTC. Its translation: CASSSMGGAYNEQFF.

The chain uses TRBV3-1 (or the pseudogene TRBV3-2) and TRBJ1-3; the match to TRBD1 covers 7 bases. CDR1 and CDR2 from the germline V gene are LGHDT and YNNKEL (reference sequence). After removal of 1 base from V and 0 bases from J, the junction contained 6 bases not matched to a gene. The CDR3 length is 17 residues. DNA for the CDR3: TGTGCCAGCAGCCAAGCCCAAGGACAGGTCTCTGGAAACACCATATATTTT. Its protein is CASSQAQGQVSGNTIYF.

The chain recombines TRBV7-2 with TRBJ2-5; 7 nucleotides align to TRBD2. Germline V gene sequence: CDR1 SGHTA, CDR2 FQGNSA. This CDR3 comprises 15 residues. J lost 5 bases, V lost 2 bases, and 8 bases had no gene match. In DNA, the CDR3 is TGTGCCAGCAGCTTAAATGGGGGAGGGCGGGAGACCCAGTACTTC. This codes for CASSLNGGGRETQYF.

J is TRBJ1-6 and V is TRBV2; D uncertain. Germline V gene sequence: CDR1 SNHLY, CDR2 FYNNEI. CDR3 length: 15 residues. V was clipped by 4 bases and J by 5 bases, with 12 bases between them. The CDR3 here is CASSVNRPDNSPLHF. CDR3 nucleotides: TGTGCCAGCAGTGTCAATCGACCTGATAATTCACCCCTCCACTTT.

The chain employs TRBV15 and TRBJ2-5; the D gene is possibly TRBD1 (6 bases). Germline values: CDR1 LNHNV, CDR2 YYDKDF (reference sequence). There are 15 residues in the CDR3. V was cut by 1 base and J by 5 bases, with 14 bases left in between. The CDR3 DNA sequence: TGTGCCACCAGCAGAGCCGGGACACCCTACGAGACCCAGTACTTC. Encoded protein: CATSRAGTPYETQYF.

The chain employs TRBV2 and TRBJ1-2; TRBD1 aligns across 7 bases. Germline CDR1 and CDR2: SNHLY and FYNNEI. CDR3 length: 13 residues. V shed 8 bases and J 3 bases; nucleotides not matched to a gene: 6. This CDR3 is CASEQGSDYGYTF. CDR3 bases: TGTGCCAGCGAACAGGGGTCTGACTATGGCTACACCTTC.

The chain joins TRBV7-3 to TRBJ2-2; D is possibly TRBD1 (6 bases). Trimming left V 4 bases short and J 0 bases short, with 12 bases between. CDR3 size: 16 residues. Germline CDR1 reads SGHTA; CDR2 reads FQGTGA. CDR3 residues: CASSSYGTTNTGELFF. The CDR3 DNA sequence: TGTGCCAGCAGCTCGTACGGGACAACGAACACCGGGGAGCTGTTTTTT.

A few counts support this clone. The rearrangement joins TRBV6-5 to TRBJ2-3; 10 bases map to TRBD2. The CDR3 has 14 residues. Germline V lookup: CDR1 MNHEY, CDR2 SVGAGI. V dropped 6 bases and J dropped 3; count of bases not matched to a gene: 3. The CDR3 nucleotides are TGTGCCAGCAGCAAGGGACTAGCGACAGATACGCAGTATTTT. This codes for CASSKGLATDTQYF.

On this clone: The missing conserved phenylalanine or tryptophan at the end of this CDR3 makes a read error likely. This rearrangement joins TRBV3-1 (or the pseudogene TRBV3-2) to TRBJ1-6, with 9 bases lining up with TRBD1. Germline V gene data show CDR1 as LGHDT and CDR2 as YNNKEL (reference sequence). Trimming took 4 bases from V and 14 from J; bases not matched to a gene: 6. This CDR3 region has 13 residues. This chain's CDR3 is CASSLLDRGTLHL. DNA of the CDR3: TGTGCCAGCAGCCTCCTGGACAGGGGAACCCTCCACCTT.

The CDR3 region has the DNA TGTGCCAGCAGCGCGCCGACCTCAGATACGCAGTATTTT. This encodes CASSAPTSDTQYF. V is TRBV9 and J is TRBJ2-3; D remains ambiguous. The V end lost 3 bases, the J end lost 4 bases, and 9 bases lay between the germline ends. The CDR3 runs 13 residues. CDR1 SGDLS and CDR2 YYNGEE come from the germline V gene.

The gene calls are TRBV7-9 and TRBJ1-5; tentatively, D is TRBD1 (6 bases). V lost 2 bases and J 3 bases, leaving 11 bases between the germline ends. The CDR3 sequence is 15 residues long. CDR1 is SEHNR and CDR2 is FQNEAQ in the germline V gene (reference sequence). The CDR3 sequence is CASSLNRDPNQPQHF. As DNA, the CDR3 is TGTGCCAGCAGCTTAAACAGGGACCCCAATCAGCCCCAGCATTTT.

The rearrangement uses TRBV5-1 and TRBJ1-1; TRBD1 agrees at 8 bases. V lost 1 base to trimming and J lost 1 base; unmatched junction nucleotides: 6. The CDR3 consists of 16 residues. CDR1 SGHRS and CDR2 YFSETQ come from the germline V gene. The CDR3 region has the DNA TGCGCCAGCAGCTTGTTGAATCAGGGGGCGAACACTGAAGCTTTCTTT. Translating it yields CASSLLNQGANTEAFF.

The chain couples TRBV6-5 to TRBJ2-7; no reliable D call. Per germline, CDR1 MNHEY and CDR2 SVGAGI. The CDR3 sequence is 15 residues long. With 3 bases removed from V and 2 bases from J, the gap between germline ends came to 14 bases. CDR3 nucleotides: TGTGCCAGCAGTTATACGGTGGCAGTTGCCTACGAGCAGTACTTC. Residues: CASSYTVAVAYEQYF.

The J gene is TRBJ2-6, the V gene TRBV5-1; no firm D call. V was pared by 2 bases and J by 1 base, with 10 bases between. There are 16 residues in the CDR3. Germline V gives CDR1 SGHRS, CDR2 YFSETQ. The CDR3, as DNA: TGCGCCAGCAGCTTCTATCGAGTATCTGGGGCCAACGTCCTGACTTTC. Residues: CASSFYRVSGANVLTF.